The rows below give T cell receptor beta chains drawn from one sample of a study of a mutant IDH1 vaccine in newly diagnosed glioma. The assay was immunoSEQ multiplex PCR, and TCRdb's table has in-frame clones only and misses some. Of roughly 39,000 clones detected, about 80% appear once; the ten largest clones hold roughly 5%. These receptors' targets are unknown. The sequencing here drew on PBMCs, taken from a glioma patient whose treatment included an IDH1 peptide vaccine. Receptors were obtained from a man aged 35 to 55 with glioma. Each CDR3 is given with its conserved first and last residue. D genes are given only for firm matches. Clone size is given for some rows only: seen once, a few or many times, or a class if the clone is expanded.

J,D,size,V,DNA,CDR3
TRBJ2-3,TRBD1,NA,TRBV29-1,TGCAGCGTAAGGACAGGGGCGATCACAGATACGCAGTATTTT,CSVRTGAITDTQYF
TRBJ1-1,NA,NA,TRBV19,TGTGCCAGTAGTATAGCACAGGCGAACGCTGAAGCTTTCTTT,CASSIAQANAEAFF
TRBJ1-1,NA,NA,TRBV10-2,TGCGCCCTACACAGGGATTTGACTGAAGCTTTCTTT,CALHRDLTEAFF
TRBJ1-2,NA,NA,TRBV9,TGTGCCAGCAGCGTAGCTTTAACAGCGCGAAACTATGGCTACACCTTC,CASSVALTARNYGYTF
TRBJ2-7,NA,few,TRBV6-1,TGTGCCAGCAGTGAAACGGTCCTATATGCCGAGCAGTACTTC,CASSETVLYAEQYF
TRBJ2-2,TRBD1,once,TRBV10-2,TGCGCCAGCAGGGGACAGGGAGGCAACACCGGGGAGCTGTTTTTT,CASRGQGGNTGELFF
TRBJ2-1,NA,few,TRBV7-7,TGTGCCAGCAGCCCCACCGGCAGCGCCTACAATGAGCAGTTCTTC,CASSPTGSAYNEQFF
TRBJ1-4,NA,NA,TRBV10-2,TGCGCCAGCAGTGGGGGGGAACACAGGAATGAAAAACTGTTTTTT,CASSGGEHRNEKLFF
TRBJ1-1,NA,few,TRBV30,TGTGCCGGAGGGGGGAACACTGAAGCTTTCTTT,CAGGGNTEAFF
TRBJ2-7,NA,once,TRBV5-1,TGCGCCAGCAGCTTGGACAGGGCGTACGAGCAGTACTTC,CASSLDRAYEQYF
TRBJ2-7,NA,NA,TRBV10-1,TGCGCCAGCAGCCCCGGGTTTGCCTACGAGCAGTACTTC,CASSPGFAYEQYF
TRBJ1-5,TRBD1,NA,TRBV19,TGTGCCAGTAGTGTAGTACAGGGGGCAACGAGCAATCAGCCCCAGCATTTT,CASSVVQGATSNQPQHF
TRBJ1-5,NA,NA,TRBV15,TGTGCCACCAGCAGGGAACAGTGGGATCAGCCCCAGCATTTT,CATSREQWDQPQHF
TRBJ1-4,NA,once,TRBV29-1,TGCAGCGTTGAGGCAGCAGTAAGAGGAAAACTGTTTTTT,CSVEAAVRGKLFF
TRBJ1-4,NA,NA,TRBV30,TGTGCCTGGAGGGACAGCCGACGTGAAAAACTGTTTTTT,CAWRDSRREKLFF
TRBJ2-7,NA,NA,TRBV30,TGTGCCTGGACCGGGCGGCAGGAGGGTGGGTACGAGCAGTACTTC,CAWTGRQEGGYEQYF
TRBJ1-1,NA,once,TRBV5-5,TGTGCCAGCAGCTTGGGAGGGTTTAACACTGAAGCTTTCTTT,CASSLGGFNTEAFF
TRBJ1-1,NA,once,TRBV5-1,TGCGCCAGCAGCCTGGACCCTGGGGGCACTGAAGCTTTCTTT,CASSLDPGGTEAFF
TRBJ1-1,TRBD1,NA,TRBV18,TGTGCCAGCTCCCTCTTCGACAGGGTTGATGAAGCTTTCTTT,CASSLFDRVDEAFF
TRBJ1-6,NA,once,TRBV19,TGTGCCAGTAGGCCCGACCAGGTCCCGAGGAATTCACCCCTCCACTTT,CASRPDQVPRNSPLHF
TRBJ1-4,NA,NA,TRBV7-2,TGTGCCAGCAGCTTAGTGTGGGCAGCAACTAATGAAAAACTGTTTTTT,CASSLVWAATNEKLFF
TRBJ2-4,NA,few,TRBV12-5,TGTGCTAGTGGTCTCACTGGGATAGCCAAAAACATTCAGTACTTC,CASGLTGIAKNIQYF
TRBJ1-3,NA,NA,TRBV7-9,TGTGCCAGCAGCTTAGGGACCACTGGAAACACCATATATTTT,CASSLGTTGNTIYF
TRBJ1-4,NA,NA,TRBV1,TGCACCAGCAGCCAAGAAGTCAACCCGGGACAGGGGGTCAGGGTTAATGAAAAACTGTTTTTT,CTSSQEVNPGQGVRVNEKLFF
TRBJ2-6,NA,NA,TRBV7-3,TGTGCCAGCAGCTTTTTCGGGGCCAACGTCCTGACTTTC,CASSFFGANVLTF
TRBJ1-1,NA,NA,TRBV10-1,TGCGCCAGCAGTTACGGGACTAACACTGAAGCTTTCTTT,CASSYGTNTEAFF
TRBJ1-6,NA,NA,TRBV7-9,TGTGCCAGCACCGGGGATACCTATAATTCACCCCTCCACTTT,CASTGDTYNSPLHF
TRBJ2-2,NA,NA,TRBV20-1,TGCAGTGCTAGTGGGGCCGGGGAGCTGTTTTTT,CSASGAGELFF
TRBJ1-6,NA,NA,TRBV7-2,TGTGCCAGCAGCTTAGGCCGGACTAATTCACCCCTCCACTTT,CASSLGRTNSPLHF
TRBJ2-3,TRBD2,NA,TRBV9,TGTGCCAGCAGCGTAGACGCGGGGGGGCCTGGAGATACGCAGTATTTT,CASSVDAGGPGDTQYF
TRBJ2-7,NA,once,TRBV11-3,TGTGCCAGCAGCTTAGGACAGAGCTACGAGCAGTACTTC,CASSLGQSYEQYF
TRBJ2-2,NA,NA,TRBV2,TGTGCCAGGGGCAGGGGTCTCGCCGGGGAGCTGTTTTTT,CARGRGLAGELFF
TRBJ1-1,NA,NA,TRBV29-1,TGCAGCGAGCGGGGGTCGTGGGGCACTGAAGCTTTCTTT,CSERGSWGTEAFF
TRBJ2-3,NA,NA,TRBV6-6,TGTGCCAGCAGTGACGACAGGAGCACAGATACGCAGTATTTT,CASSDDRSTDTQYF
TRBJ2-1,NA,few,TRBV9,TGTGCCAGCAGCCCCCGGGACCTTCTCGATGAGCAGTTCTTC,CASSPRDLLDEQFF
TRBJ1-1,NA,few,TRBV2,TGTGCCAGCAGTGACTTAGCTGGTTGGGGGCTTAACACTGAAGCTTTCTTT,CASSDLAGWGLNTEAFF
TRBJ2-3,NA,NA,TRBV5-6,TGTGCCAGCAGCTCATTACAGAGCACAGATACGCAGTATTTT,CASSSLQSTDTQYF
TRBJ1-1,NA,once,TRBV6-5,TGTGCCAGCAGTTACTCGAACCCACGAGTGAACACTGAAGCTTTCTTT,CASSYSNPRVNTEAFF
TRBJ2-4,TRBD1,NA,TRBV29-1,TGCAGCGTCCGGGACAGGGAAAATCTAGCCAAAAACATTCAGTACTTC,CSVRDRENLAKNIQYF
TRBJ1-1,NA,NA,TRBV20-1,TGCAGTGCTCTCGATTACACTGAAGCTTTCTTT,CSALDYTEAFF
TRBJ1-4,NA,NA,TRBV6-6,TGTGCCAGCAGTTACTCTTTCGAAAAACTGTTTTTT,CASSYSFEKLFF
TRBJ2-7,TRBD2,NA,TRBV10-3,TGTGCCATCAGTGACCAGCGGGGGGGCGGCGACGAGCAGTACTTC,CAISDQRGGGDEQYF
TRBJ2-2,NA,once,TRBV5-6,TGTGCCAGCAGCCGGACCGGGGGTTCGAACACCGGGGAGCTGTTTTTT,CASSRTGGSNTGELFF
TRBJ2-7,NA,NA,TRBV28,TGTGCCAGCAGTGCCCCCTCGGGGCGAGGGGGCGAGCAGTACTTC,CASSAPSGRGGEQYF
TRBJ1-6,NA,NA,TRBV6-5,TGTGCCAGCAGTTACCTAGGAAATAATTCACCCCTCCACTTT,CASSYLGNNSPLHF
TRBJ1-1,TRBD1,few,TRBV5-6,TGTGCCAGCAGCTTGGGGGACAGGGTCGGGAGAGCTTTCTTT,CASSLGDRVGRAFF
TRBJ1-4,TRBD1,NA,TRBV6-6,TGTGCCAGCAGTTCCCCAGGACAGGAGAGAAATGAAAAACTGTTTTTT,CASSSPGQERNEKLFF